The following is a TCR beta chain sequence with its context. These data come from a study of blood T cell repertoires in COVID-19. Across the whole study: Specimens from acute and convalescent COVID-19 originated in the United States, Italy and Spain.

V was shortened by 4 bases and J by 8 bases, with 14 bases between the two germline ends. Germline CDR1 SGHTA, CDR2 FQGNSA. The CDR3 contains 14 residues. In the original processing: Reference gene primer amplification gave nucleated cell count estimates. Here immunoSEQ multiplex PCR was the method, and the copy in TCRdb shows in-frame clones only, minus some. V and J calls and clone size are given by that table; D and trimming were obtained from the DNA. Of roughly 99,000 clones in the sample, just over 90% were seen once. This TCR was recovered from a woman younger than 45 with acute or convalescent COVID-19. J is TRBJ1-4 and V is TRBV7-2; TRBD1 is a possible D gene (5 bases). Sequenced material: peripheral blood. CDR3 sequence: CASSSQAGMEKLFF. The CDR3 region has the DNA TGTGCCAGCAGCTCCCAAGCAGGGATGGAAAAACTGTTTTTT. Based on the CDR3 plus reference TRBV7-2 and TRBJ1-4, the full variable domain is GAGVSQSPSNKVTEKGKDVELRCDPISGHTALYWYRQSLGQGLEFLIYFQGNSAPDKSGLPSDRFSAERTGGSVSTLTIQRTQQEDSAVYLCASSSQAGMEKLFFGSGTQLSVL.